This TCR beta chain was observed in a study of T cells in Graves' hyperthyroidism and ophthalmopathy. TCR beta CDR3 regions were amplified from RNA. The HTBI primer set was used in a first-round RT-PCR of the TCR CDR3. TCRdb re-analysed the multiplex PCR reads in MiXCR, keeping a single row per CDR3 protein. The sample has some 570,000 distinct CDR3 sequences; roughly a sixth are singletons. This CDR3 contains 14 residues. The ends lost 4 bases at V and 8 bases at J; junction bases unmatched: 10. Germline assignment: CDR1 LGHDT and CDR2 YNNKEL (reference sequence). Findings and caveats of the study: Ophthalmopathy and stable hyperthyroidism were told apart by a 13 V-J model.

This clonotype has only a few counts. What it binds is not known. Ophthalmopathy cases met thresholds of Clinical Activity Score at least 3, NOSPECS grade at least 4 and duration under 3 months. PBMCs stemmed from 10 ml fresh peripheral blood. The sequenced sample was blood. The chain uses TRBV3-1 and TRBJ1-1, with TRBD1 matching 7 bases. This receptor was obtained from a woman between 18 and 29 years old with Graves' ophthalmopathy. The CDR3 protein is CASSRSGGESEAFF. In nucleotides, the CDR3 is TGTGCCAGCAGCCGGTCAGGGGGGGAAAGCGAAGCTTTCTTT.